This T cell receptor beta chain was identified during a study of blood T cell repertoires in COVID-19. Overall study context: COVID-19 samples, acute and convalescent, were from the United States, Italy and Spain.

Original processing notes: From reference gene primer amplification, estimates of nucleated cell counts were derived. Profiled with immunoSEQ multiplex PCR; TCRdb holds only in-frame clones, not every one. D and trimming were read from the DNA, whereas the V and J calls and clone size are those reported in that table. The data hold roughly 120,000 clones, with more than 70% observed a single time. Germline V CDR1 and CDR2: LNHDA, SQIVND (reference sequence). The CDR3 sequence is 14 residues long. Trimming cost V 3 bases and J 11 bases, with 19 bases left between them. The sample comprised peripheral blood. The TCR sequence derives from a man aged 55 to 69 with acute or convalescent COVID-19. The chain links TRBV19 to TRBJ1-1; D is unresolved. The CDR3 spells CASSIRPRAASAFF. The CDR3 DNA follows: TGTGCCAGTAGTATTCGTCCGAGGGCAGCCTCGGCTTTCTTT.